The 19 T cell receptor beta chains below come from one sample, sequenced in a study of blood T cells in healthy people across ages. Combining a sample-barcoded 5' primer with a J-beta primer mix, a second PCR ran for about 7 to 11 cycles. TCRdb analysed the 5' RACE reads with MiXCR anew, one entry per CDR3 protein. The table includes roughly 410,000 distinct CDR3 sequences, about 52% detected once. Sequencing was performed on blood. Receptor source: a man in his sixties in good health.

This chain connects TRBV4-3 to TRBJ2-1, with 11 bases matching TRBD2. There are 15 residues in the CDR3. The V and J ends lost 4 bases and 7 bases, in that order; junction bases with no gene match: 6. In germline, CDR1 is LGHNA, CDR2 YSLEER. CDR3 nucleotides: TGCGCCAGCAGCCCTGGGACTAGCGGATTTAATGAGCAGTTCTTC. Protein sequence: CASSPGTSGFNEQFF.

This clonotype turned up a few times. The rearrangement uses TRBV20-1 and TRBJ2-3; D gene ambiguous. Germline V CDR1 and CDR2: DFQATT, SNEGSKA (reference sequence). Deletions cut 8 bases from V and 4 bases from J, with 19 bases between. The CDR3 has 14 amino acids. The CDR3 reads CSPTPLAAPDTQYF. The CDR3 nucleotides read TGCAGTCCAACTCCACTCGCCGCCCCAGATACGCAGTATTTT.

This chain connects TRBV20-1 to TRBJ1-4; possible D gene TRBD1, 6 bases. The germline V and J ends were trimmed by 1 base and 5 bases, with 14 bases remaining between them. The CDR3 has 15 residues. Per germline, CDR1 DFQATT and CDR2 SNEGSKA (reference sequence). This CDR3 is CSARANGQSNEKLFF. CDR3 DNA: TGCAGTGCTAGAGCGAACGGACAGTCAAATGAAAAACTGTTTTTT.

This clonotype was detected only once. A much larger clone is a single base away; this may be a read error. This CDR3 is CSVETSGDEQYF. As DNA, the CDR3 is TGCAGCGTTGAAACTAGCGGCGACGAGCAGTACTTC. The rearrangement links TRBV29-1 to TRBJ2-7; TRBD2 aligns across 8 bases. The length of the CDR3 is 12 residues. Germline trimming cut 2 bases from V and 5 bases from J; bases unmatched to any gene: 2. Germline loops: CDR1 SQVTM, CDR2 ANQGSEA.

The chain uses TRBV5-1 and TRBJ2-3, with 13 bases aligning to TRBD2. With V trimmed by 4 bases and J by 2 bases, 7 bases remained unmatched. Looked up from germline, CDR1 is SGHRS and CDR2 is YFSETQ. This CDR3 is built from 17 residues. CDR3 residues: CASSPGLAGAPTDTQYF. DNA of the CDR3: TGCGCCAGCAGCCCAGGACTAGCGGGGGCCCCCACAGATACGCAGTATTTT.

This clonotype was seen a single time. V and J are TRBV5-6 and TRBJ2-5; D may match TRBD1 or TRBD2 (5 bases each). Germline values: CDR1 SGHDT, CDR2 YYEEEE. V lost 4 bases, J lost 1 base, and 14 bases lay in between. The CDR3 runs 15 residues. The CDR3 DNA is TGTGCCAGCAGCCCACAGTCGAGGGGCCAAGAGACCCAGTACTTC. Translation: CASSPQSRGQETQYF. Variable domain in full (rest from reference TRBV5-6 and TRBJ2-5): DAGVTQSPTHLIKTRGQQVTLRCSPKSGHDTVSWYQQALGQGPQFIFQYYEEEERQRGNFPDRFSGHQFPNYSSELNVNALLLGDSALYLCASSPQSRGQETQYFGPGTRLLVL.

V and J are TRBV28 and TRBJ1-2; a weak D match, TRBD1 (5 bases). V shed 8 bases and J shed 8 bases, with 24 bases lying between them. CDR3 length: 15 amino acids. Per the germline V gene, CDR1 is MDHEN and CDR2 is SYDVKM. CDR3 coding DNA: TGTGCCAGCTTATCCACCGGGGACCCGACGGGGGGCTACACCTTC. This sequence encodes CASLSTGDPTGGYTF.

This clonotype was detected ten times or more. The chain carries TRBV3-1 and TRBJ2-5, with unresolved D. V lost 4 bases and J 8 bases, leaving 11 bases between the germline ends. Germline V gene lookup returns CDR1 LGHDT and CDR2 YNNKEL (reference sequence). The CDR3 length is 12 residues. The CDR3 DNA sequence: TGTGCCAGCAGCCCCCCCTCGTTTACCCAGTACTTC. Its protein is CASSPPSFTQYF.

The genes are TRBV2 and TRBJ2-1; D may be TRBD1 (6 bases). The V and J ends lost 5 bases and 2 bases respectively, with 13 bases between them. The CDR3 length is 15 residues. CDR1 is SNHLY and CDR2 is FYNNEI in the germline V gene. The CDR3 sequence is CASSLQGSTYNEQFF. The CDR3 nucleotides read TGTGCCAGCAGTTTACAGGGAAGCACCTACAATGAGCAGTTCTTC.

This clonotype was found a few times. The chain combines TRBV13 with TRBJ2-6, with 7 bases fitting TRBD2. The length of the CDR3 is 17 residues. J was trimmed by 0 bases and V by 3 bases; bases with no gene match: 5. Germline V gene sequence: CDR1 PRHDT, CDR2 FYEKMQ (reference sequence). The CDR3 nucleotides are TGTGCCAGCAGCTTCAAGGCGGGGGTCTCTGGGGCCAACGTCCTGACTTTC. This translates into CASSFKAGVSGANVLTF.

V is TRBV9 and J is TRBJ1-6, with TRBD1 as a possible D gene (5 bases). CDR1 is SGDLS, CDR2 YYNGEE, per germline. The CDR3 is 16 amino acids. The V end lost 0 bases, the J end lost 8 bases, and 15 bases lay between the germline ends. CDR3 in amino acids: CASSVGGGQGYSPLHF. Here the CDR3 DNA reads TGTGCCAGCAGCGTAGGTGGAGGGCAGGGATATTCACCCCTCCACTTT.

CDR3 sequence (DNA): TGTGCCACCCAAGAGTGGGCTAGCGGCAATGAGCAGTTCTTC. Encoded protein: CATQEWASGNEQFF. The chain has TRBV6-6 and TRBJ2-1; 7 bases are shared with TRBD2. The ends lost 10 bases at V and 6 bases at J; junction bases unmatched: 12. The V gene's germline CDR1 is MNHNY and CDR2 SVGAGI (reference sequence). This CDR3 comprises 14 residues.

V usage is TRBV4-1 and J usage is TRBJ2-7, with 10 bases lining up with TRBD2. The CDR3 is 16 residues long. V shed 1 base, J shed 3 bases, and the junction held 6 bases outside the gene matches. Germline lookup yields CDR1 MGHRA and CDR2 YSYEKL. CDR3 coding DNA: TGCGCCAGCAGCCAAGGTAGACTAGCGGGTATCTACGAGCAGTACTTC. As protein: CASSQGRLAGIYEQYF.

This clonotype was detected only a few times. This may stem from a read error, because a much larger clone lies one nucleotide away. The J gene is TRBJ1-2, the V gene TRBV27; D gene uncertain. This CDR3 region has 12 residues. Germline CDR1 MNHEY, CDR2 SMNVEV (reference sequence). The V gene lost 6 bases and the J gene lost 7 bases, with 12 bases spanning the gap. The DNA of the CDR3 is TGTGCCAGCAGGCCGCGTTTTGGTGGCTACACCTTC. This gives the protein CASRPRFGGYTF.

This clonotype was observed a handful of times. The chain is built from TRBV7-2 and TRBJ1-2; D remains unclear. Germline CDR1 SGHTA, CDR2 FQGNSA. V lost 5 bases and J lost 11, with 12 bases in between. The CDR3 is 11 amino acids. The CDR3 DNA reads as TGTGCCAGCAGCCCGGCGTTAGGGTACACCTTC. This encodes CASSPALGYTF.

The gene calls are TRBV10-3 and TRBJ1-2; TRBD1 aligns across 7 bases. CDR1 is ENHRY, CDR2 SYGVKD, per germline. This CDR3 is 14 amino acids long. The V segment lost 6 bases and the J segment 2 bases; nucleotides outside the gene matches: 6. CDR3 bases: TGTGCCATCAGGGGGGGACAGCCCAACTATGGCTACACCTTC. Amino acids: CAIRGGQPNYGYTF.

This chain uses TRBV6-2 or TRBV6-3 with TRBJ1-1; D remains ambiguous. Germline V gene data show CDR1 as MNHEY and CDR2 as SVGEGT. V gave up 7 bases and J gave up 0 bases, with 15 bases separating them. This CDR3 has 15 amino acids. In nucleotides, the CDR3 is TGTGCCAGCATTATAGGGAGTAAGCTGAACACTGAAGCTTTCTTT. It encodes CASIIGSKLNTEAFF.

CDR3 protein: CASSPRDIVGETQYF. The CDR3 DNA follows: TGTGCCAGCAGTCCCCGGGACATCGTAGGGGAGACCCAGTACTTC. The chain recombines TRBV27 with TRBJ2-5, with D possibly being TRBD1 (6 bases). The CDR3 consists of 15 residues. V dropped 5 bases and J dropped 5 bases, with 18 bases sitting between them. In germline, CDR1 is MNHEY, CDR2 SMNVEV (reference sequence).

There are a few counts of this clonotype. The V and J genes are TRBV20-1 and TRBJ2-3, with D maybe TRBD2 (7 bases). This CDR3 has 13 amino acids. Germline CDR1 DFQATT, CDR2 SNEGSKA (reference sequence). The ends were cut back, 3 bases at V and 7 bases at J, with 14 bases in the middle. This chain's CDR3 is CSASGGGANTQYF. DNA of the CDR3: TGCAGTGCTAGCGGCGGGGGCGCGAATACGCAGTATTTT.